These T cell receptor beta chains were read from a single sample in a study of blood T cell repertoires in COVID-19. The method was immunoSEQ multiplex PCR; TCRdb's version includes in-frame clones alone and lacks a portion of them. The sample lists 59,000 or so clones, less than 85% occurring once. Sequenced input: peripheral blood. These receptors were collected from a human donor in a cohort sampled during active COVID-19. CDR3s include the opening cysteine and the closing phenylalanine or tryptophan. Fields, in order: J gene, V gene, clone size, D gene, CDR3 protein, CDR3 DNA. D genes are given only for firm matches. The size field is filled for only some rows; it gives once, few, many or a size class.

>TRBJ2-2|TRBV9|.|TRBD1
CASSPETGTGELFF
TGTGCCAGCAGCCCCGAGACAGGGACCGGGGAGCTGTTTTTT
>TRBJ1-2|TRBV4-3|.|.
CASSQDEKGGYTF
TGCGCCAGCAGCCAAGATGAAAAGGGGGGCTACACCTTC
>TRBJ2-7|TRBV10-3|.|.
CAISDHYEQYF
TGTGCCATCAGTGACCACTACGAGCAGTACTTC
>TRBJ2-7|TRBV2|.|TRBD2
CASSVGLAGLSYEQYF
TGTGCCAGCAGTGTCGGGCTAGCGGGGCTCTCCTACGAGCAGTACTTC
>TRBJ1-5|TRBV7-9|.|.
CASSPVAQGQPQHF
TGTGCCAGCAGCCCTGTGGCCCAGGGCCAGCCCCAGCATTTT
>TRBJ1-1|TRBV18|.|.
CASSSQGAFTEAFF
TGTGCCAGCTCATCGCAGGGTGCTTTTACTGAAGCTTTCTTT
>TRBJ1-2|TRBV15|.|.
CATSRQGYYSYGYTF
TGTGCCACCAGCAGACAGGGGTACTATAGCTATGGCTACACCTTC
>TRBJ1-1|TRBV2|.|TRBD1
CASMEGTGDTEAFF
TGTGCCAGCATGGAGGGGACAGGGGACACTGAAGCTTTCTTT
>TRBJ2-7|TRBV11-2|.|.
CASSFKRNRGEQYF
TGTGCCAGCAGCTTTAAACGGAATCGCGGAGAGCAGTACTTC
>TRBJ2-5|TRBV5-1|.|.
CASSLGDSQETQYF
TGCGCCAGCAGCTTGGGAGACAGCCAAGAGACCCAGTACTTC
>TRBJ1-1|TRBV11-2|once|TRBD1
CASSKDRGTEAFF
TGTGCCAGCAGCAAGGACAGGGGTACTGAAGCTTTCTTT
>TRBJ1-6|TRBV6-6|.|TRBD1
CASSYSGTGGHSPLHF
TGTGCCAGCAGTTACTCCGGGACAGGGGGGCATTCACCCCTCCACTTT
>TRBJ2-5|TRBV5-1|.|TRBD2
CASSSGTSGGQETQYF
TGCGCCAGCAGCTCCGGGACTAGCGGGGGGCAAGAGACCCAGTACTTC
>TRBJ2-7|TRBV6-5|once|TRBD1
CASSLTGANSYEQYF
TGTGCCAGCAGCCTGACAGGGGCCAACTCCTACGAGCAGTACTTC
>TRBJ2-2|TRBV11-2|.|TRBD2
CASTAGGGGVGELFF
TGTGCCAGCACCGCCGGGGGGGGCGGAGTCGGGGAGCTGTTTTTT
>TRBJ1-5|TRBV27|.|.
CASSDSHSNQPQHF
TGTGCCAGCAGCGACAGCCATAGCAATCAGCCCCAGCATTTT
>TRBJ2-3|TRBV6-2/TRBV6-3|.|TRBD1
CASSTQGARADTQYF
TGTGCCAGCAGTACACAGGGGGCGAGAGCAGATACGCAGTATTTT
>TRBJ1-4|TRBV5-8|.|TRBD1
CASSIGQGEKLFF
TGTGCCAGCAGCATCGGACAGGGTGAAAAACTGTTTTTT
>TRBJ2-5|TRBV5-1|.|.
CASSTYGFPARVETQYF
TGCGCCAGCAGTACATACGGTTTCCCAGCGCGGGTAGAGACCCAGTACTTC
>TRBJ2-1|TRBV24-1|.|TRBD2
CATARGLGTNEQFF
TGTGCCACCGCTCGGGGACTAGGTACGAATGAGCAGTTCTTC
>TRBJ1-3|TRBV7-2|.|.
CASSLGEHIYSGNTIYF
TGTGCCAGCAGCTTAGGAGAGCATATTTACTCTGGAAACACCATATATTTT
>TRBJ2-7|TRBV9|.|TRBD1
CASSAGQGNYEQYF
TGTGCCAGCAGCGCGGGACAGGGGAACTACGAGCAGTACTTC
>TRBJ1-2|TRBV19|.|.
CASGPIIQTHYGYTF
TGTGCCAGTGGTCCGATCATACAGACACACTATGGCTACACCTTC
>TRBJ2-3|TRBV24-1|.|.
CATSDRAGGRTDTQYF
TGTGCCACCAGTGATCGCGCCGGGGGTCGCACAGATACGCAGTATTTT
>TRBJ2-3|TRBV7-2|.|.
CASSFTLSTDTQYF
TGTGCCAGCAGCTTCACCCTAAGCACAGATACGCAGTATTTT
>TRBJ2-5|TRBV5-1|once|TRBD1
CASSYYFTGQGRETQYF
TGCGCCAGCAGCTATTACTTCACGGGACAGGGTCGGGAGACCCAGTACTTC
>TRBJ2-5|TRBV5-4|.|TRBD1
CASSGGQYQETQYF
TGTGCCAGCAGCGGGGGACAGTACCAAGAGACCCAGTACTTC
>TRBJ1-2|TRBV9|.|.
CASSPSGEVVMGGYTF
TGTGCCAGCAGCCCTAGTGGGGAGGTGGTCATGGGCGGCTACACCTTC
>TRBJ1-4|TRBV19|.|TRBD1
CASSDRGYEKLFF
TGTGCCAGTAGTGACAGGGGGTATGAAAAACTGTTTTTT
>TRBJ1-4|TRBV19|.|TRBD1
CASSMRQGTTNEKLFF
TGTGCCAGTAGTATGAGACAGGGTACAACTAATGAAAAACTGTTTTTT
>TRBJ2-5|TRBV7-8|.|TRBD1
CASSLLQGKTQYF
TGTGCCAGCAGCTTATTACAGGGGAAGACCCAGTACTTC
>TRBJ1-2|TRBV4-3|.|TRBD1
CASSQDLARGDGYTF
TGCGCCAGCAGCCAAGATCTGGCCAGGGGGGATGGCTACACCTTC
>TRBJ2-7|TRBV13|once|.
CASSLPTGLEQYF
TGTGCCAGCAGCCTTCCAACAGGGCTCGAGCAGTACTTC
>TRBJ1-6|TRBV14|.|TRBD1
CASSQSLRQTGDNSPLHF
TGTGCCAGCAGCCAGAGCCTAAGACAAACAGGGGATAATTCACCCCTCCACTTT
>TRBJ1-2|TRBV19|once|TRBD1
CATHHDRAGGNYGYTF
TGTGCCACCCACCACGACAGGGCAGGGGGTAACTATGGCTACACCTTC
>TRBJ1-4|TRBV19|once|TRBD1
CASSIAGQGKANEKLFF
TGTGCCAGTAGTATCGCCGGACAGGGTAAAGCTAATGAAAAACTGTTTTTT
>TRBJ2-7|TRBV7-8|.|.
CASSHETAGIHYEQYF
TGTGCCAGCAGCCACGAGACCGCCGGGATCCACTACGAGCAGTACTTC
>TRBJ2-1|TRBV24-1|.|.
CATSFGAIPSGNEQFF
TGTGCCACCAGTTTTGGGGCCATCCCTTCTGGAAATGAGCAGTTCTTC
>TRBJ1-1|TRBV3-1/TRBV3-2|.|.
CASSQFASSFMNTEAFF
TGTGCCAGCAGCCAATTTGCCAGTTCCTTCATGAACACTGAAGCTTTCTTT
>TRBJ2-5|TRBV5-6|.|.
CASSLKLREETQYF
TGTGCCAGCAGCTTGAAATTGAGAGAGGAGACCCAGTACTTC
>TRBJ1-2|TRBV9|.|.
CASSVATVVQENYGYTF
TGTGCCAGCAGCGTAGCTACGGTGGTACAGGAAAACTATGGCTACACCTTC
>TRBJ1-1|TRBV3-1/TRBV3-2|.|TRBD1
CASRSPGGTANTEAFF
TGTGCCAGCCGCTCCCCGGGGGGGACAGCGAACACTGAAGCTTTCTTT
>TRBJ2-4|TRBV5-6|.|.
CASSFSVAKNIQYF
TGTGCCAGCAGCTTTTCGGTAGCCAAAAACATTCAGTACTTC
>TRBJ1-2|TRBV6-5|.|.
CASSSRGSGYTF
TGTGCCAGCAGTTCGCGGGGCTCCGGCTACACCTTC
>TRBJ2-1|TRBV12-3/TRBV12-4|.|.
CASTRLLPHEQFF
TGTGCCAGCACCCGCCTATTGCCCCATGAGCAGTTCTTC
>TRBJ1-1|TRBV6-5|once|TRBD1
CASSFEGGSEAFF
TGTGCCAGCAGCTTCGAAGGGGGCAGCGAAGCTTTCTTT
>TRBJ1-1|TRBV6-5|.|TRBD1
CASSPGTVGNTEAFF
TGTGCCAGCAGTCCTGGGACAGTTGGGAACACTGAAGCTTTCTTT
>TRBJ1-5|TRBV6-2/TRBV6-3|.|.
CASSYPRGREPQHF
TGTGCCAGCAGTTACCCTCGGGGAAGGGAGCCCCAGCATTTT